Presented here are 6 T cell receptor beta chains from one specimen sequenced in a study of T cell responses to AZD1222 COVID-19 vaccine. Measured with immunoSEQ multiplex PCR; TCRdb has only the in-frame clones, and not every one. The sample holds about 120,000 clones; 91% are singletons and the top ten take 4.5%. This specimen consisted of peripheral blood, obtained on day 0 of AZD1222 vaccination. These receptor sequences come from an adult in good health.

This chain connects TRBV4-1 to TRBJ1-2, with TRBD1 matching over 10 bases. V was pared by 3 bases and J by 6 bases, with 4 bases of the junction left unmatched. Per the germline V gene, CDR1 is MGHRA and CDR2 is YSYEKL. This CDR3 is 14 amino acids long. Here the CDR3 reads CASSQPGTGDGYTF. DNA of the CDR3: TGCGCCAGCAGCCAGCCCGGGACAGGGGATGGCTACACCTTC.

DNA for the CDR3: TGTGCCAGCAGCGTACAGGGGGCTTATGGCTACACCTTC. Translating it yields CASSVQGAYGYTF. The rearrangement links TRBV7-9 to TRBJ1-2, with TRBD1 matching over 9 bases. CDR1 is SEHNR, CDR2 FQNEAQ, per germline (reference sequence). J gave up 5 bases and V 5 bases, and 3 bases lay outside the gene matches. The CDR3 length is 13 residues.

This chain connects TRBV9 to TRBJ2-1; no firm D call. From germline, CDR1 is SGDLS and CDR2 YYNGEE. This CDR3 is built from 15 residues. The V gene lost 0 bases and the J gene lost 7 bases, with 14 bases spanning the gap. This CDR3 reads CASSVGSSIVNEQFF. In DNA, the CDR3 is TGTGCCAGCAGCGTAGGCTCTTCCATTGTGAATGAGCAGTTCTTC.

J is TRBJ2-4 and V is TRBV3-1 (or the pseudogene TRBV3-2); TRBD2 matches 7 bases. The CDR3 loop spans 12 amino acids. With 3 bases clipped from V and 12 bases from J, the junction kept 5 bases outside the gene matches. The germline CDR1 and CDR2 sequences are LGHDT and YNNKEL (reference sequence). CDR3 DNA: TGTGCCAGCAGCCATGGCGGGGAGGGTCAGTACTTC. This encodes CASSHGGEGQYF.

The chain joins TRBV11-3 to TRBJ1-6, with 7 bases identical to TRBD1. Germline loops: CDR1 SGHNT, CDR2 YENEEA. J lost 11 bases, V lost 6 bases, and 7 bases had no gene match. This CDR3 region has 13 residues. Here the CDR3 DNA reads TGTGCCAGCAGTTTGACAGGGCAAACACCCCTCCACTTT. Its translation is CASSLTGQTPLHF.

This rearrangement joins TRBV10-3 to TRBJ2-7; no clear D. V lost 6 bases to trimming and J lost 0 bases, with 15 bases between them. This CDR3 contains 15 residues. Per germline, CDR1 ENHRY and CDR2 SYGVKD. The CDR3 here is CAIRDGPKGSYEQYF. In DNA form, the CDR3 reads TGTGCCATCAGGGACGGACCTAAGGGCTCCTACGAGCAGTACTTC.